The following is a T cell receptor beta chain sequence with its context. CDR1 and CDR2 (germline): LGHNA, YNFKEQ. Trimming took 0 bases from V and 0 from J; bases not matched to a gene: 7. This CDR3 has 18 residues. The data were taken from a study of cytomegalovirus exposure and HLA in healthy donors. In the PCR, 60 Vbeta and 13 Jbeta primers were used. This table comes from immunoSEQ multiplex PCR, and its TCRdb copy is limited to in-frame clones, with some not included. The table records around 120,000 clones, approximately 80% of them present only once. V is TRBV4-2 and J is TRBJ2-2; 7 bases line up with TRBD2. The receptor comes from a woman between 35 and 50 years old in good health and CMV-seronegative. Sequencing input: PBMCs. This chain's CDR3 is CASSQDGEGSANTGELFF. The CDR3 DNA follows: TGTGCCAGCAGCCAAGATGGGGAGGGGTCAGCGAACACCGGGGAGCTGTTTTTT.